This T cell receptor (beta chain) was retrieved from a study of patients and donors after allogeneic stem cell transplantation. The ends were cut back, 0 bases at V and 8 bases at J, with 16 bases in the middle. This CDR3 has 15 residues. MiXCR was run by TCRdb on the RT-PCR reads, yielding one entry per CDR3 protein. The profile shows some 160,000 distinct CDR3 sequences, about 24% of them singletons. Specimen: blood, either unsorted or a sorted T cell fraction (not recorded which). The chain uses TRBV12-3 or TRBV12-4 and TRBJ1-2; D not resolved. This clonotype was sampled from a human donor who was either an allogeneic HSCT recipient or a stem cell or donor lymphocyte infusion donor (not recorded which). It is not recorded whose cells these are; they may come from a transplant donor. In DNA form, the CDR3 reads TGTGCCAGCAGTTTAGCCCGCTTGGGCGCGTGGGGCTACACCTTC. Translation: CASSLARLGAWGYTF.